This TCR beta chain derives from a study of blood T cell repertoires in COVID-19. Whole-study context: Sources were T cells, B-cell-depleted T cells, or PBMCs; the material itself was cDNA or gDNA.

Germline CDR1 is MDHEN and CDR2 is SYDVKM. Germline trimming cut 5 bases from V and 3 bases from J; bases unmatched to any gene: 10. This CDR3 is built from 16 residues. The table came from immunoSEQ multiplex PCR; TCRdb's copy has only in-frame clones and leaves some out. This sample has roughly 410,000 clones, with roughly 90% found just once. The origin of this receptor is a man in his forties with acute or convalescent COVID-19. The sequenced sample consisted of peripheral blood. The rearrangement uses TRBV28 and TRBJ1-5; 7 nucleotides agree with TRBD1. DNA of the CDR3: TGTGCCAGCAGTCCTCGACAGGGTCTGACCAATCAGCCCCAGCATTTT. This gives the protein CASSPRQGLTNQPQHF.